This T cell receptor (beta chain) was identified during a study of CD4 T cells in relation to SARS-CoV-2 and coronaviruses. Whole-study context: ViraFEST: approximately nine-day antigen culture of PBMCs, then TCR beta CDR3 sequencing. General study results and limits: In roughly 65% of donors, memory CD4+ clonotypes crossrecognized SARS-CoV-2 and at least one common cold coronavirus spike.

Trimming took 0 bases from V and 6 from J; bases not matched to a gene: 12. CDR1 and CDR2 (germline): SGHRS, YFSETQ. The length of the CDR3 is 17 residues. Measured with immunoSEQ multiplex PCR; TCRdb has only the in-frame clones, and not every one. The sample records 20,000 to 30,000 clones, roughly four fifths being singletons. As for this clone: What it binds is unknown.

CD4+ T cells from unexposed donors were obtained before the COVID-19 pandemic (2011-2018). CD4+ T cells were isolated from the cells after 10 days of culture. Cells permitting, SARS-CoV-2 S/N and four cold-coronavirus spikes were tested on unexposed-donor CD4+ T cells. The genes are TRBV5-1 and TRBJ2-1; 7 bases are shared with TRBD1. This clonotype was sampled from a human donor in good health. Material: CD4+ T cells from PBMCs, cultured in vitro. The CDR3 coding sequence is TGCGCCAGCAGCTTGGAGGGGGCGGGTAATAGAGGCAATGAGCAGTTCTTC. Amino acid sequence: CASSLEGAGNRGNEQFF.